The 21 T cell receptor beta chains given below trace back to one sample, sequenced in a study of blood T cell repertoires in COVID-19. Only in-frame clones appear in the TCRdb table, and some are missing; sequencing was by immunoSEQ multiplex PCR. The table shows under 200,000 clones, with roughly 93% occurring only once. The sequenced material came from peripheral blood. The receptors come from a man aged 18 to 35 with acute or convalescent COVID-19.

This CDR3 reads CASRKPAAHYEQYF. CDR3 DNA sequence: TGTGCCAGCAGAAAACCTGCGGCCCACTACGAGCAGTACTTC. V usage is TRBV5-6 and J usage is TRBJ2-7; D gene ambiguous. The germline V gene encodes CDR1 SGHDT and CDR2 YYEEEE. Trimming cost V 5 bases and J 3 bases, with 15 bases left between them. The CDR3 totals 14 residues.

This clone was detected once. The J gene is TRBJ1-1, the V gene TRBV19, with 12 bases aligning to TRBD1. CDR1 is LNHDA, CDR2 SQIVND, per germline (reference sequence). Trimming removed 0 bases from V and 3 bases from J; junction bases left unmatched: 8. The CDR3 consists of 18 residues. The chain's CDR3 is CASSIDLGTGGLYTEAFF. The CDR3 nucleotides are TGTGCCAGTAGTATAGACCTTGGGACAGGGGGCTTATACACTGAAGCTTTCTTT.

The chain has TRBV9 and TRBJ1-1, with TRBD1 as a possible D gene (5 bases). CDR3 size: 15 residues. The germline V gene has CDR1 SGDLS and CDR2 YYNGEE. Trimming took 4 bases from V and 0 from J, leaving 13 bases between them. CDR3 DNA: TGTGCCAGCAGCTCAGCAGGGATAATGAACACTGAAGCTTTCTTT. It codes for CASSSAGIMNTEAFF.

The chain uses TRBV2 and TRBJ2-1; TRBD2 agrees at 12 bases. Losses at the gene ends were 4 bases for V and 15 bases for J; bases not matched to a gene: 7. CDR3 length: 13 amino acids. In germline, CDR1 is SNHLY, CDR2 FYNNEI. The CDR3 region has the DNA TGTGCCAGCAGTGTCCGACTAGCGGGAGAGGTGTTCTTC. It specifies CASSVRLAGEVFF.

The gene calls are TRBV5-1 and TRBJ2-1; TRBD1 is a possible D gene (6 bases). The CDR3 totals 12 residues. Trimming stripped 3 bases from V and 9 bases from J, with 10 bases between. The germline CDR1 and CDR2 sequences are SGHRS and YFSETQ. This chain's CDR3 is CASSWTASEQFF. In DNA, the CDR3 is TGCGCCAGCAGCTGGACAGCGTCTGAGCAGTTCTTC.

V gene TRBV20-1 combines with J gene TRBJ1-4; D uncertain. This CDR3 has 15 amino acids. The germline V gene encodes CDR1 DFQATT and CDR2 SNEGSKA (reference sequence). Trimming stripped 3 bases from V and 8 bases from J, with 19 bases between. Here the CDR3 DNA reads TGCAGTGCTAGTCCCCCAGGACTTAGGTTGGAAAAACTGTTTTTT. This translates into CSASPPGLRLEKLFF.

This chain links TRBV18 with TRBJ1-1; no clear D. Trimming pared 0 bases from V and 4 bases from J, leaving 15 bases between. The CDR3 spans 16 residues. CDR1 is KGHSH and CDR2 is LQKENI in the germline V gene. The CDR3 DNA follows: TGTGCCAGCTCACCACCGAGGCCCACCTCGACCACTGAAGCTTTCTTT. It yields the protein CASSPPRPTSTTEAFF.

The chain combines TRBV29-1 with TRBJ1-2, with a possible D match to TRBD1 (5 bases). Trimming pared 7 bases from V and 3 bases from J, leaving 21 bases between. Germline CDR1 and CDR2: SQVTM and ANQGSEA. The CDR3 runs to 15 residues. CDR3 residues: CSGDSWGEGDYGYTF. In DNA form, the CDR3 reads TGCAGCGGGGACTCCTGGGGGGAGGGTGACTATGGCTACACCTTC.

The rearrangement uses TRBV5-6 and TRBJ2-7, with D perhaps matching TRBD2 (7 bases). The CDR3 spans 15 residues. Trimming cost V 4 bases and J 4 bases, with 18 bases left between them. Germline V gene data show CDR1 as SGHDT and CDR2 as YYEEEE. CDR3 in amino acids: CASSLGAGEGYEQYF. CDR3 coding DNA: TGTGCCAGCAGCCTGGGGGCAGGGGAGGGATACGAGCAGTACTTC.

The chain couples TRBV6-5 to TRBJ2-3; tentatively, D is TRBD2 (6 bases). The CDR3 length is 14 residues. V was pared by 8 bases and J by 1 base, with 13 bases between. The germline gives CDR1 MNHEY, CDR2 SVGAGI. Here the CDR3 reads CASAIPSGTDTQYF. CDR3 bases: TGTGCCAGCGCAATCCCTAGCGGCACAGATACGCAGTATTTT.

The table lists this clone with a count of one. V and J are TRBV27 and TRBJ2-1; D is unresolved. Between the trimmed V and J ends, which lost 2 bases and 5 bases, there was a span of 4 bases. This CDR3 is 12 amino acids long. Germline CDR1 and CDR2: MNHEY and SMNVEV (reference sequence). Here the CDR3 reads CASSLGNNEQFF. CDR3 nucleotide sequence: TGTGCCAGCAGTTTAGGCAACAATGAGCAGTTCTTC.

Remarks on this clone: The identical CDR3 is also encoded by other nucleotide sequences in the sample. The chain couples TRBV19 to TRBJ1-5; 7 nucleotides line up with TRBD1. Germline V gene data show CDR1 as LNHDA and CDR2 as SQIVND (reference sequence). J gave up 0 bases and V 5 bases, and 7 bases lay outside the gene matches. The CDR3 is 16 amino acids. CDR3 in DNA: TGTGCCAGTAGTCCGAGACAGGGTTATAGCAATCAGCCCCAGCATTTT. Its protein product is CASSPRQGYSNQPQHF. Using reference TRBV19 and TRBJ1-5 for the parts outside the CDR3, the full variable domain is DGGITQSPKYLFRKEGQNVTLSCEQNLNHDAMYWYRQDPGQGLRLIYYSQIVNDFQKGDIAEGYSVSREKKESFPLTVTSAQKNPTAFYLCASSPRQGYSNQPQHFGDGTRLSIL.

This clone was seen once. The V gene is TRBV18, the J gene TRBJ1-5; 10 bases line up with TRBD1. Germline CDR1 is KGHSH and CDR2 is LQKENI. The junction had 7 bases not matched to a gene; V was cut back by 6 bases and J by 5 bases. The CDR3 runs 15 residues. The CDR3: CASSPGQGLDQPQHF. CDR3 DNA: TGTGCCAGCTCCCCGGGACAGGGGCTTGATCAGCCCCAGCATTTT.

The rearrangement joins TRBV28 to TRBJ1-2; 8 nucleotides agree with TRBD1. With 6 bases clipped from V and 4 bases from J, the junction kept 10 bases outside the gene matches. The CDR3 runs to 15 residues. Germline CDR1 and CDR2: MDHEN and SYDVKM. The CDR3: CASSLAGGRGYGYTF. CDR3 bases: TGTGCCAGCAGCCTGGCAGGGGGCCGGGGCTATGGCTACACCTTC.

In this sample, this clone turned up once. V gene TRBV7-2 combines with J gene TRBJ1-5; TRBD1 is a possible D gene (6 bases). The CDR3 is 16 amino acids. The germline V gene encodes CDR1 SGHTA and CDR2 FQGNSA. Trimming removed 5 bases from V and 1 base from J, with 15 bases in between. The CDR3 loop is CASSPPGAVSNQPQHF. The DNA of the CDR3 is TGTGCCAGCAGCCCCCCAGGGGCCGTAAGCAATCAGCCCCAGCATTTT.

This clone was seen only a few times. This chain links TRBV18 with TRBJ2-7, with unresolved D. The CDR3 spans 12 residues. Looked up from germline, CDR1 is KGHSH and CDR2 is LQKENI. The V and J ends lost 2 bases and 5 bases respectively, with 7 bases between them. The CDR3, as DNA: TGTGCCAGCTCACCATCCCGCGACGAGCAGTACTTC. Its protein is CASSPSRDEQYF.

This chain links TRBV18 with TRBJ1-4; 8 bases are shared with TRBD1. CDR1 and CDR2 from the germline V gene are KGHSH and LQKENI. V lost 1 base to trimming and J lost 8 bases; unmatched junction nucleotides: 9. This CDR3 is 16 amino acids long. The CDR3, as DNA: TGTGCCAGCTCACCACGAGCAGGGGGCGATGGGGAAAAACTGTTTTTT. It specifies CASSPRAGGDGEKLFF.

This clone turned up a few times. The chain links TRBV5-5 to TRBJ2-7; 14 nucleotides match TRBD2. The CDR3 length is 18 residues. The germline V gene encodes CDR1 SGHKS and CDR2 YYEKEE (reference sequence). V was pared by 0 bases and J by 4 bases, with 9 bases of the junction left unmatched. The CDR3 nucleotides are TGTGCCAGCAGCTTGGCCGGGACTAGCGGGAGCGGGAGTTACGAGCAGTACTTC. Translation gives CASSLAGTSGSGSYEQYF.

The genes are TRBV29-1 and TRBJ1-1; D is ambiguous. V lost 4 bases and J lost 6, with 12 bases in between. CDR1 and CDR2 (germline): SQVTM, ANQGSEA. The length of the CDR3 is 12 residues. CDR3 loop: CSVARNAAEAFF. CDR3 DNA sequence: TGCAGCGTTGCTAGGAATGCGGCTGAAGCTTTCTTT.

The chain employs TRBV30 and TRBJ2-5; 10 nucleotides match TRBD2. J gave up 4 bases and V 3 bases, and 14 bases lay outside the gene matches. Germline assignment: CDR1 GTSNPN and CDR2 SVGIG (reference sequence). This CDR3 region has 17 residues. Here the CDR3 DNA reads TGTGCCTGGAGCCCACCCCCGGGGACTAGCGCACTAGAGACCCAGTACTTC. It codes for CAWSPPPGTSALETQYF. The full variable domain, with the rest looked up from reference TRBV30 and TRBJ2-5, is SQTIHQWPATLVQPVGSPLSLECTVEGTSNPNLYWYRQAAGRGLQLLFYSVGIGQISSEVPQNLSASRPQDRQFILSSKKLLLSDSGFYLCAWSPPPGTSALETQYFGPGTRLLVL.

Here the CDR3 reads CASSFGGRDTQYF. The DNA of the CDR3 is TGTGCCAGCAGTTTTGGAGGGAGAGATACGCAGTATTTT. V usage is TRBV27 and J usage is TRBJ2-3; weak D call: TRBD2 (6 bases). CDR1 is MNHEY and CDR2 is SMNVEV in the germline V gene (reference sequence). Deletions cut 3 bases from V and 5 bases from J, with 9 bases between. CDR3 size: 13 residues.